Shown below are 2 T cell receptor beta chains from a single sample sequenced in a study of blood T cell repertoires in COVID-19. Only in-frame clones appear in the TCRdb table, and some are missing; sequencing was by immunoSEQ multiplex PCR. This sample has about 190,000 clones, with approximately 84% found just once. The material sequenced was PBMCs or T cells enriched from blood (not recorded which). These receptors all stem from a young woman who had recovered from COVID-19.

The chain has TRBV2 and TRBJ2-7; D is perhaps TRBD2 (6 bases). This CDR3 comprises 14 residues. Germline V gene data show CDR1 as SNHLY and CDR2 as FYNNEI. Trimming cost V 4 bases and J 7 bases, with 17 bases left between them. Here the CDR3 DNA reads TGTGCCAGCAGTGCGGGACTCACCTCGGGTGAGCAGTACGTC. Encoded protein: CASSAGLTSGEQYV.

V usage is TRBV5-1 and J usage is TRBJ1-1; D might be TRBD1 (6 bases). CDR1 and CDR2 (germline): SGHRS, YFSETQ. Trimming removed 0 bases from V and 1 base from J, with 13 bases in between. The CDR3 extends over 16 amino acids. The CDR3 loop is CASSLAAGVGNTEAFF. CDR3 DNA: TGCGCCAGCAGCTTGGCCGCAGGGGTCGGGAACACTGAAGCTTTCTTT.